The 15 T cell receptor beta chains given below trace back to one sample, sequenced in a study of OX40 agonist ivuxolimab in advanced cancers. Only in-frame clones appear in the TCRdb table, and some are missing; sequencing was by immunoSEQ multiplex PCR. This table has around 68,000 clones, about nine tenths appearing once. Material: CD4+ or CD8+ T cells sorted from blood, obtained in a trial of the OX40 agonist ivuxolimab. These receptors were obtained from an adult with an advanced solid tumor such as melanoma, head and neck, liver or kidney cancer.

CDR3 amino acids: CASALAVNSYNEQFF. The CDR3 nucleotides are TGTGCCAGCGCCTTGGCGGTTAACTCCTACAATGAGCAGTTCTTC. This chain uses TRBV2 with TRBJ2-1, with D uncertain. Germline V gene sequence: CDR1 SNHLY, CDR2 FYNNEI. There are 15 residues in the CDR3. The ends were cut back, 8 bases at V and 0 bases at J, with 14 bases in the middle.

In its sample, this clone was seen a few times. The chain joins TRBV15 to TRBJ1-1; D not resolved. The CDR3 length is 13 residues. V gave up 8 bases and J gave up 0 bases, with 10 bases separating them. Looked up from germline, CDR1 is LNHNV and CDR2 is YYDKDF (reference sequence). The CDR3 sequence: CATRIRLNTEAFF. CDR3 bases: TGTGCCACCCGGATACGGCTGAACACTGAAGCTTTCTTT.

This clone has more than one count but fewer than ten. The gene calls are TRBV5-1 and TRBJ2-1, with 7 bases identical to TRBD2. V lost 5 bases, J lost 5 bases, and 10 bases stayed unmatched. Germline values: CDR1 SGHRS, CDR2 YFSETQ. The CDR3 totals 15 residues. The DNA of the CDR3 is TGCGCCAGCAGTTCCAGGGAGGGCCCCCACAATGAGCAGTTCTTC. It specifies CASSSREGPHNEQFF. Complete variable domain (other parts from reference TRBV5-1 and TRBJ2-1): KAGVTQTPRYLIKTRGQQVTLSCSPISGHRSVSWYQQTPGQGLQFLFEYFSETQRNKGNFPGRFSGRQFSNSRSEMNVSTLELGDSALYLCASSSREGPHNEQFFGPGTRLTVL.

The chain links TRBV10-3 to TRBJ2-7; D unresolved. V lost 0 bases to trimming and J lost 6 bases, with 6 bases between them. There are 12 residues in the CDR3. Germline CDR1 is ENHRY and CDR2 is SYGVKD. CDR3 amino acids: CAISESTSEQYF. CDR3 nucleotides: TGTGCCATCAGTGAGTCGACGTCCGAGCAGTACTTC.

The chain employs TRBV6-5 and TRBJ2-4; D perhaps matches TRBD1 (6 bases). The germline V gene encodes CDR1 MNHEY and CDR2 SVGAGI. V was pared by 2 bases and J by 14 bases, with 16 bases between. This CDR3 comprises 13 residues. The CDR3 region is CASSYTDRDKKYF. The CDR3 coding sequence is TGTGCCAGCAGTTACACGGACAGAGACAAGAAGTACTTC.

The rearrangement uses TRBV2 and TRBJ2-2, with a weak D call TRBD2 (6 bases). V lost 6 bases, J lost 1 base, and 12 bases lay in between. The CDR3 is 15 residues long. Germline V gene data show CDR1 as SNHLY and CDR2 as FYNNEI. Here the CDR3 reads CASSIRDWNTGELFF. For the CDR3, the DNA is TGTGCCAGCAGCATCCGGGACTGGAACACCGGGGAGCTGTTTTTT.

The J gene is TRBJ2-7, the V gene TRBV15; D tentatively reads TRBD1 or TRBD2 (5 bases each). The CDR3 length is 14 residues. Germline values: CDR1 LNHNV, CDR2 YYDKDF (reference sequence). With 5 bases removed from V and 5 bases from J, the gap between germline ends came to 16 bases. This CDR3 reads CATSSVQGADEQYF. In nucleotides, the CDR3 is TGTGCCACCAGCTCTGTGCAGGGAGCAGACGAGCAGTACTTC.

The V and J genes are TRBV7-3 and TRBJ2-5; tentatively, D is TRBD2 (5 bases). The V end lost 2 bases, the J end lost 5 bases, and 12 bases lay between the germline ends. CDR3 length: 14 amino acids. Germline V CDR1 and CDR2: SGHTA, FQGTGA. The CDR3 here is CASSLGADEETQYF. The CDR3 DNA is TGTGCCAGCAGCTTAGGAGCGGACGAGGAGACCCAGTACTTC.

The rearrangement links TRBV19 to TRBJ1-4; D is unclear. CDR1 is LNHDA and CDR2 is SQIVND in the germline V gene (reference sequence). Trimming shortened V by 3 bases and J by 7 bases, and 18 bases separated the two germline ends. CDR3 length: 16 residues. The CDR3: CASSIAPVWGAEKLFF. DNA for the CDR3: TGTGCCAGTAGTATTGCCCCGGTCTGGGGTGCTGAAAAACTGTTTTTT.

The chain couples TRBV6-5 to TRBJ1-1, with TRBD1 matching 7 bases. CDR1 and CDR2 (germline): MNHEY, SVGAGI. V was pared by 5 bases and J by 3 bases, with 6 bases of the junction left unmatched. The CDR3 consists of 14 residues. The CDR3 loop is CASSPRQGHTEAFF. In DNA, the CDR3 is TGTGCCAGCAGTCCAAGACAGGGACACACTGAAGCTTTCTTT.

This sequence joins TRBV7-9 and TRBJ1-4; tentatively, D is TRBD1 (6 bases). V lost 5 bases and J lost 3, with 13 bases in between. The CDR3 is made up of 15 amino acids. Germline CDR1 is SEHNR and CDR2 is FQNEAQ (reference sequence). The CDR3 DNA is TGTGCCAGCAGCGCCACAGGGTGGGCTAATGAAAAACTGTTTTTT. This encodes CASSATGWANEKLFF.

The genes are TRBV6-1 and TRBJ1-3; D remains unclear. The CDR3 length is 17 residues. Germline CDR1 is MNHNS and CDR2 is SASEGT. Trimming left V 2 bases short and J 0 bases short, with 14 bases between. The CDR3 here is CASSEPADGFSGNTIYF. For the CDR3, the DNA is TGTGCCAGCAGTGAACCCGCCGACGGGTTCTCTGGAAACACCATATATTTT.

This clone was detected a few times. The chain uses TRBV4-1 and TRBJ2-7, with unresolved D. Germline-derived CDR1 and CDR2 are MGHRA and YSYEKL. V was pared by 0 bases and J by 3 bases, with 15 bases between. This CDR3 is 16 amino acids long. CDR3 loop: CASSQDSGSPDYEQYF. The CDR3, as DNA: TGCGCCAGCAGCCAAGATTCGGGTAGCCCTGACTACGAGCAGTACTTC.

The gene calls are TRBV7-2 and TRBJ2-1; unclear D gene. The CDR3 is 12 residues long. Trimming shortened V by 5 bases and J by 9 bases, and 11 bases separated the two germline ends. Germline values: CDR1 SGHTA, CDR2 FQGNSA. The CDR3 loop reads CASSETMGEQFF. DNA for the CDR3: TGTGCCAGCAGCGAAACTATGGGTGAGCAGTTCTTC.

This clone turned up a few times. The gene calls are TRBV28 and TRBJ1-2; 8 bases are shared with TRBD1. Germline values: CDR1 MDHEN, CDR2 SYDVKM. Unmatched junction bases numbered 10, after V lost 5 bases and J lost 5 bases. The CDR3 is 15 amino acids. CDR3 region: CASSQSRTGMYGYTF. CDR3 nucleotides: TGTGCCAGCAGTCAATCAAGGACAGGGATGTATGGCTACACCTTC.